This passage covers 5 T cell receptor beta chains from one sample sequenced in a study of T cells in Graves' hyperthyroidism and ophthalmopathy. TCR beta CDR3 sequences were amplified from RNA transcripts. Initially, a first-round RT-PCR of the TCR CDR3 employed the HTBI primer set. MiXCR was run by TCRdb on the multiplex PCR reads, yielding one entry per CDR3 protein. The sample contains hundreds of thousands of distinct CDR3 sequences, less than 20% of which appear only once. The sequenced material came from blood. These receptors were collected from a woman younger than 35 with Graves' hyperthyroidism that later progressed to Graves' ophthalmopathy.

The chain is built from TRBV4-1 and TRBJ2-7; D is ambiguous. Germline assignment: CDR1 MGHRA and CDR2 YSYEKL. Trimming stripped 0 bases from V and 0 bases from J, with 6 bases between. The CDR3 spans 14 residues. CDR3 in DNA: TGCGCCAGCAGCCAAGACCACAGCTCCTACGAGCAGTACTTC. This encodes CASSQDHSSYEQYF.

This clonotype has ten or more counts. V usage is TRBV28 and J usage is TRBJ2-1; TRBD2 aligns across 7 bases. V was pared by 3 bases and J by 7 bases, with 12 bases of the junction left unmatched. The CDR3 consists of 16 residues. Per germline, CDR1 MDHEN and CDR2 SYDVKM. The CDR3 is CASSFSAGARRNEQFF. DNA of the CDR3: TGTGCCAGCAGTTTCTCGGCGGGAGCTCGTAGAAATGAGCAGTTCTTC.

The chain couples TRBV20-1 to TRBJ1-1, with D possibly being TRBD1 (6 bases). The V end lost 0 bases, the J end lost 5 bases, and 16 bases lay between the germline ends. Germline V lookup: CDR1 DFQATT, CDR2 SNEGSKA (reference sequence). The CDR3 runs to 15 residues. The CDR3 DNA follows: TGCAGTGCTAGAGATCTTCGACAGGCTGGGACTGAAGCTTTCTTT. It translates to CSARDLRQAGTEAFF.

Regarding this clonotype: A read error may explain this, as a much larger clone is one base away. The chain employs TRBV7-9 and TRBJ1-1, with a tentative D call TRBD1 (6 bases). The CDR3 runs 15 residues. The V end lost 4 bases, the J end lost 4 bases, and 16 bases lay between the germline ends. Germline V lookup: CDR1 SEHNR, CDR2 FQNEAQ (reference sequence). In nucleotides, the CDR3 is TGTGCCAGCAGCTCGGCAGGGGCCGTGATCACTGAAGCTTTCTTT. Its protein product is CASSSAGAVITEAFF. Supplemented by reference TRBV7-9 and TRBJ1-1, the full variable domain reads DTGVSQNPRHKITKRGQNVTFRCDPISEHNRLYWYRQTLGQGPEFLTYFQNEAQLEKSRLLSDRFSAERPKGSFSTLEIQRTEQGDSAMYLCASSSAGAVITEAFFGQGTRLTVV.

The V gene is TRBV6-1, the J gene TRBJ2-7; no firm D call. Trimming shortened V by 3 bases and J by 1 base, and 4 bases separated the two germline ends. This CDR3 is built from 12 residues. Per germline, CDR1 MNHNS and CDR2 SASEGT. CDR3 nucleotides: TGTGCCAGCAGTGAGCGGTCCTACGAGCAGTACTTC. It encodes CASSERSYEQYF.